This T cell receptor beta chain was retrieved from a study of long-term antiretroviral therapy in people with HIV. Trimming took 0 bases from V and 5 from J, leaving 17 bases between them. There are 17 residues in the CDR3. Runs used v3.0 of the immunoSEQ assay and were done at survey level. Measured with immunoSEQ multiplex PCR; TCRdb has only the in-frame clones, and not every one. The data contain approximately 17,000 clones, approximately 81% of them singletons. The J gene is TRBJ1-4, the V gene TRBV5-3, with TRBD1 as a possible D gene (6 bases). TRBV5-3 is reported as an ORF; its role is uncertain. The sequence derives from a woman aged 40-49 years with HIV. The specimen comprised unsorted PBMCs, sampled just over 3.1 years after starting antiretroviral therapy. Here the CDR3 DNA reads TGTGCCAGAAGCTTGGTGGGCAGGGGCGGGGTGAATGAAAAACTGTTTTTT. This encodes CARSLVGRGGVNEKLFF.